This T cell receptor (beta chain) was recovered during a study of blood T cell repertoires in COVID-19. Across the study: Samples came from the United States, Italy and Spain, spanning acute and convalescent COVID-19. Sources were T cells, B-cell-depleted T cells, or PBMCs; the material itself was cDNA or gDNA.

Original analysis: By means of reference gene primer amplification, nucleated cell counts were estimated. Here immunoSEQ multiplex PCR was the method, and the copy in TCRdb shows in-frame clones only, minus some. The V and J calls and clone size come from that table; D and trimming were worked out from the DNA. Of some 150,000 clones listed, around 87% were seen once; the top ten hold 5% to 6%. The CDR3 is 14 residues long. The V end was cut by 4 bases, the J end by 7 bases, with 16 bases between. Germline CDR1 reads SQVTM; CDR2 reads ANQGSEA. This receptor was identified in a human donor in a cohort sampled during active COVID-19. The rearrangement uses TRBV29-1 and TRBJ1-4; D might be TRBD1 (6 bases). The sequenced sample was peripheral blood. Here the CDR3 DNA reads TGCAGCGTTGGCCCAGGCGGCAGGGGTGAAAAACTGTTTTTT. Protein: CSVGPGGRGEKLFF.